This TCR beta chain stems from a study of OX40 agonist ivuxolimab in advanced cancers. Study at large: Intravenous ivuxolimab was administered to patients every 2 weeks at 0.01 to 10 mg/kg.

Clones were sequenced by immunoSEQ multiplex PCR, and TCRdb holds only the in-frame ones, with some missing. The data hold 65,000 to 75,000 clones, with 70% to 90% observed a single time. V was trimmed by 6 bases and J by 4 bases, leaving 9 bases between them. The CDR3 length is 12 residues. CDR1 and CDR2 (germline): ENHRY, SYGVKD. This clone is a singleton in its sample. This receptor was obtained from an adult with an advanced solid tumor such as melanoma, head and neck, liver or kidney cancer. This specimen consisted of CD4+ or CD8+ T cells sorted from blood, obtained in a trial of the OX40 agonist ivuxolimab. This chain links TRBV10-3 with TRBJ2-5, with D uncertain. The chain's CDR3 is CAIRASGETQYF. DNA of the CDR3: TGTGCCATCAGAGCATCGGGAGAGACCCAGTACTTC.